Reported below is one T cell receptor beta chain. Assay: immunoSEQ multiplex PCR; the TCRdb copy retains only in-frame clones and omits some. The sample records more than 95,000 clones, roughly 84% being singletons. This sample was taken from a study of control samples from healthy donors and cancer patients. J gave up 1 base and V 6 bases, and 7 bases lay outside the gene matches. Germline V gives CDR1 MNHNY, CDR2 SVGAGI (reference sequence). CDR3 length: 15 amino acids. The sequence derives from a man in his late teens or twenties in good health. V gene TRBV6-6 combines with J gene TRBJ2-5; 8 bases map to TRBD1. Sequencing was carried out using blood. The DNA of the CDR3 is TGTGCCAGCAGCTTGGACAGGGTCTTCCAAGAGACCCAGTACTTC. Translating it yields CASSLDRVFQETQYF.